This T cell receptor beta chain was sequenced for a study of blood T cell repertoires in COVID-19. Study details: In each case, the material was cDNA or gDNA derived from T cells, B-cell-depleted T cells, or PBMCs.

Participants were aged 18 to 89 years from 24 US areas. Clinical histories supplied by participants themselves formed the basis of cohort assignment. V was pared by 3 bases and J by 1 base, with 11 bases of the junction left unmatched. Germline V lookup: CDR1 SEHNR, CDR2 FQNEAQ (reference sequence). The CDR3 sequence is 17 residues long. As originally analysed: Amplification of reference gene primers provided the estimated nucleated cell counts. Clones were sequenced by immunoSEQ multiplex PCR, and TCRdb holds only the in-frame ones, with some missing. The DNA was the basis for D and trimming; V, J and clone size are from that table. In the table there are 380,000 or so clones, 85% to 90% of which are singletons.

The TCR sequence derives from a woman in her thirties with acute COVID-19. Sample: PBMCs or T cells enriched from blood (not recorded which). J is TRBJ2-7 and V is TRBV7-9; 8 nucleotides match TRBD1. CDR3 nucleotide sequence: TGTGCCAGCAGCTTGTACCCCGGGACAGGAGATTCCTACGAGCAGTACTTC. Translation: CASSLYPGTGDSYEQYF.